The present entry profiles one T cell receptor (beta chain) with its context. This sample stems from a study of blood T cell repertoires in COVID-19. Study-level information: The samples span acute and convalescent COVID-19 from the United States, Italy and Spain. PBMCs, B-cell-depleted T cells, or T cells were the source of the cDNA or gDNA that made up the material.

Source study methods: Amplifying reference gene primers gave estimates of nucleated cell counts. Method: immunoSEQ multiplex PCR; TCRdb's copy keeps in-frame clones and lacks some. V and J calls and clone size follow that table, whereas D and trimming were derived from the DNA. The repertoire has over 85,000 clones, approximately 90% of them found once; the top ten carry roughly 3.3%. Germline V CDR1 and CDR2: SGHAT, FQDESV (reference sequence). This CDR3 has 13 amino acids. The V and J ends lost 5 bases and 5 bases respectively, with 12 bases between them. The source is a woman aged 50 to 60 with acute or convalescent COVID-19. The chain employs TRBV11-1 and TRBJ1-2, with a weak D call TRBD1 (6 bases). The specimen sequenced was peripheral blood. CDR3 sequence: CASSPGQGYGYTF. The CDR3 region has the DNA TGTGCCAGCAGCCCCGGCCAGGGGTATGGCTACACCTTC.